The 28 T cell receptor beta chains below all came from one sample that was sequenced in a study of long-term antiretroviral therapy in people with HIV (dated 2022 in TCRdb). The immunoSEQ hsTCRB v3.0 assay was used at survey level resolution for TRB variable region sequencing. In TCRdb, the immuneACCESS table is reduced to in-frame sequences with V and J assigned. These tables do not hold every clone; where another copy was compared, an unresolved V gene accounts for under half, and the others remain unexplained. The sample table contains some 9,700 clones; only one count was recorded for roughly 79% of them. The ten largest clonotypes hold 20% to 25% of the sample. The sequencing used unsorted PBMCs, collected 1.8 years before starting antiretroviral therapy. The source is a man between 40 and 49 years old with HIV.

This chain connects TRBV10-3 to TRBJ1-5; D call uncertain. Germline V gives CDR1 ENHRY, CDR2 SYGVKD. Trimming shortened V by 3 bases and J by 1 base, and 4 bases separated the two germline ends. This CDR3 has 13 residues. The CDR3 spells CAISERSNQPQHF. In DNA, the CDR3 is TGTGCCATCAGTGAACGGAGCAATCAGCCCCAGCATTTT.

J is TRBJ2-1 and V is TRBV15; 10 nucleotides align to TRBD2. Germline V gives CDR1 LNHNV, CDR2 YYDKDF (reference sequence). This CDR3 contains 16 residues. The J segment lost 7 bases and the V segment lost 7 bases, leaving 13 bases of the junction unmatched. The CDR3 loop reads CATTSLQRGGQNEQFF. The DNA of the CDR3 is TGTGCCACCACTTCCTTACAGCGGGGGGGCCAAAATGAGCAGTTCTTC.

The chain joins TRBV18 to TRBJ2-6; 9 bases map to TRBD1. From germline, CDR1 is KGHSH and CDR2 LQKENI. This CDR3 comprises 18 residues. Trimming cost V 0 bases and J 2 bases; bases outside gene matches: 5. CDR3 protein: CASSPPRTGVTGANVLTF. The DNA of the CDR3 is TGTGCCAGCTCACCACCTCGGACAGGGGTGACTGGGGCCAACGTCCTGACTTTC.

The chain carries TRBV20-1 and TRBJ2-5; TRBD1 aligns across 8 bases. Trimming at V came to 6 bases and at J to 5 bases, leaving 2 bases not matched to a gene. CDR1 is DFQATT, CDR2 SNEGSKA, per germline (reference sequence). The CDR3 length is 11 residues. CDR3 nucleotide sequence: TGCAGTGCCCAGGGGGCGGAGACCCAGTACTTC. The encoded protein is CSAQGAETQYF.

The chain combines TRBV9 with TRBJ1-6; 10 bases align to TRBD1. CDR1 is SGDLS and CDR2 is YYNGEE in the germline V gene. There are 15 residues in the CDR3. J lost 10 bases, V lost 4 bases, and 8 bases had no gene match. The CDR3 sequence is CASSKNRDRGSPLHF. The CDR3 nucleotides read TGTGCCAGCAGCAAAAACCGGGACAGGGGATCACCCCTCCACTTT.

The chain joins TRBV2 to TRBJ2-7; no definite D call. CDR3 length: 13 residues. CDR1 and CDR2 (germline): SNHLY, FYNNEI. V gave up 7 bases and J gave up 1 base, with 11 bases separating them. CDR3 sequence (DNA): TGTGCCAGCACCCCGCTCTCATCCTACGAGCAGTACTTC. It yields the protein CASTPLSSYEQYF.

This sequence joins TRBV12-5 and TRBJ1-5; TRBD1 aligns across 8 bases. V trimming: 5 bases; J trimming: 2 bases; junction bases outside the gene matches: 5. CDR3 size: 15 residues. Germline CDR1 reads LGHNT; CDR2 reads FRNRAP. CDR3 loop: CASGETGVGNQPQHF. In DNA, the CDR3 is TGTGCTAGTGGTGAGACAGGGGTTGGCAATCAGCCCCAGCATTTT. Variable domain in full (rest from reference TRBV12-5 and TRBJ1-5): DARVTQTPRHKVTEMGQEVTMRCQPILGHNTVFWYRQTMMQGLELLAYFRNRAPLDDSGMPKDRFSAEMPDATLATLKIQPSEPRDSAVYFCASGETGVGNQPQHFGDGTRLSIL.

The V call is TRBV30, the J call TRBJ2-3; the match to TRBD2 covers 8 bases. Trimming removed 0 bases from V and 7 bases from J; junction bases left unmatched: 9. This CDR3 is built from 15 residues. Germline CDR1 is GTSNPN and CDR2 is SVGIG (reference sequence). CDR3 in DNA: TGTGCCTGGAGTGTACGGGGGGGGGCCCGAAATACGCAGTATTTT. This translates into CAWSVRGGARNTQYF.

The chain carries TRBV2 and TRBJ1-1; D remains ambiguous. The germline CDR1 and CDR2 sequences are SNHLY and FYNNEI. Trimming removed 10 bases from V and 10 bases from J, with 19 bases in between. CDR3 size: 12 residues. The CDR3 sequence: CATLPGYSGAFF. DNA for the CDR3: TGTGCCACCTTGCCGGGGTATTCTGGAGCTTTCTTT.

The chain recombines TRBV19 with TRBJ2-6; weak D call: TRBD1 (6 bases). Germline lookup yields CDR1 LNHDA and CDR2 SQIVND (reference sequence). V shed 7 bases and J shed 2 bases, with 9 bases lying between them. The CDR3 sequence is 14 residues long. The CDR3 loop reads CASKSGAGANVLTF. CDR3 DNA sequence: TGTGCCAGTAAGTCAGGGGCTGGGGCCAACGTCCTGACTTTC.

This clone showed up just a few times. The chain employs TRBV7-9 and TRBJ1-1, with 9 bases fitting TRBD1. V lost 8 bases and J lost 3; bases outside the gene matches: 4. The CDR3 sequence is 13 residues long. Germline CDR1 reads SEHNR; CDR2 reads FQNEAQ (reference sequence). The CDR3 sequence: CASRDRDHTEAFF. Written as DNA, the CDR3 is TGTGCCAGCCGGGACAGGGATCACACTGAAGCTTTCTTT.

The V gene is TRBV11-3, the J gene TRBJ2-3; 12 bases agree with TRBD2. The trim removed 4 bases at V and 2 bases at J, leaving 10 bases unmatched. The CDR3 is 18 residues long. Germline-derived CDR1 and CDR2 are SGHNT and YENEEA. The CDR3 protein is CASSSPSGLAGITDTQYF. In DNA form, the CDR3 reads TGTGCCAGCAGCTCCCCCTCGGGACTAGCGGGCATCACAGATACGCAGTATTTT.

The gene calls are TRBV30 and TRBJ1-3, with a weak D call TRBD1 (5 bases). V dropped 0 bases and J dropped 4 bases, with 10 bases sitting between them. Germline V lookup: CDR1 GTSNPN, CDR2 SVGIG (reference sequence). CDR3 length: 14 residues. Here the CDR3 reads CAWSVGQGGNTIYF. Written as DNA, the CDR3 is TGTGCCTGGAGTGTGGGGCAGGGAGGAAACACCATATATTTT.

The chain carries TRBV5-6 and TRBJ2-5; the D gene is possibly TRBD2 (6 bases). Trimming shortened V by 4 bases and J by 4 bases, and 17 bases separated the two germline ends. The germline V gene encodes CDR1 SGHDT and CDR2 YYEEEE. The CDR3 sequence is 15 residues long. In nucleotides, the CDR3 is TGTGCCAGCAGCCCAGGGACCGCCGGGGGAGAGACCCAGTACTTC. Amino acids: CASSPGTAGGETQYF.

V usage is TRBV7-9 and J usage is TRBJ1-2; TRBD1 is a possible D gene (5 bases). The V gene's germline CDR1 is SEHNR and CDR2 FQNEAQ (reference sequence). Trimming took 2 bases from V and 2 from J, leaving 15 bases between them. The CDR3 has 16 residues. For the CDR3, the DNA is TGTGCCAGCAGCTTATCGTCGGGACGGCAGAACTATGGCTACACCTTC. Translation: CASSLSSGRQNYGYTF.

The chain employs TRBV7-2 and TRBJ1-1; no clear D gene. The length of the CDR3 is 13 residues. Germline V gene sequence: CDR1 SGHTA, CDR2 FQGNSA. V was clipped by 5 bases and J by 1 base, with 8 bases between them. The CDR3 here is CASSLGSNTEAFF. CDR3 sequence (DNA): TGTGCCAGCAGCCTAGGATCGAACACTGAAGCTTTCTTT. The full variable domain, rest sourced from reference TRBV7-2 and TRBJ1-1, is GAGVSQSPSNKVTEKGKDVELRCDPISGHTALYWYRQSLGQGLEFLIYFQGNSAPDKSGLPSDRFSAERTGGSVSTLTIQRTQQEDSAVYLCASSLGSNTEAFFGQGTRLTVV.

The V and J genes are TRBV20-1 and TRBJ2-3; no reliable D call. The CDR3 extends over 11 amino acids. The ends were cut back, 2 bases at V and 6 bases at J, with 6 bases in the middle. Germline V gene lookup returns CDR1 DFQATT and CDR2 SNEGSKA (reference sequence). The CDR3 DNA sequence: TGCAGTGCTAGAATGGTGGATACGCAGTATTTT. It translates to CSARMVDTQYF.

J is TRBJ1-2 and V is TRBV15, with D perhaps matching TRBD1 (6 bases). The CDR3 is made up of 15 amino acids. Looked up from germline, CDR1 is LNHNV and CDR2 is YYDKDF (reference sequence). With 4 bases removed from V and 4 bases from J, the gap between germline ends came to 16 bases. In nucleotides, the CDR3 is TGTGCCACCAGCACTAAACGGGACACTCTCTATGGCTACACCTTC. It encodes CATSTKRDTLYGYTF.

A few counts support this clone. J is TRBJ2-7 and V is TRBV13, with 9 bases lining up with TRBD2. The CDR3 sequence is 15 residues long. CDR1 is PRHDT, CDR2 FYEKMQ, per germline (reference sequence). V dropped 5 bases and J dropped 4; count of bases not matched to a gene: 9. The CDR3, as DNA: TGTGCCAGCAGCCCGGAGGGGCTAGCGGGGTACGAGCAGTACTTC. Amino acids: CASSPEGLAGYEQYF.

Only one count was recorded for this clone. The DNA of the CDR3 is TGTGCCAGCAGTGAAGGACAGGCTCGAGGGGAGACCCAGTACTTC. Translation gives CASSEGQARGETQYF. The gene calls are TRBV6-1 and TRBJ2-5; perhaps TRBD1 as D (6 bases). The V gene's germline CDR1 is MNHNS and CDR2 SASEGT. V was shortened by 1 base and J by 5 bases, with 14 bases between the two germline ends. There are 15 residues in the CDR3.

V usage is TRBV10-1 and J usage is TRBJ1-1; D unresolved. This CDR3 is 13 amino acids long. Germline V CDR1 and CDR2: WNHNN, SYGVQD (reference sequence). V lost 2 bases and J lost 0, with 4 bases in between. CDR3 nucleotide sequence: TGCGCCAGCAGTGAGAGTTTGAACACTGAAGCTTTCTTT. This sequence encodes CASSESLNTEAFF.

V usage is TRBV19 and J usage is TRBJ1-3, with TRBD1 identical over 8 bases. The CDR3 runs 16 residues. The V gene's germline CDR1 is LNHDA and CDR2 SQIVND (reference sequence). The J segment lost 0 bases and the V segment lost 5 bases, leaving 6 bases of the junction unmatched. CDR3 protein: CASSEGQESSGNTIYF. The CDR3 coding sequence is TGTGCCAGTAGTGAGGGACAGGAGAGCTCTGGAAACACCATATATTTT.

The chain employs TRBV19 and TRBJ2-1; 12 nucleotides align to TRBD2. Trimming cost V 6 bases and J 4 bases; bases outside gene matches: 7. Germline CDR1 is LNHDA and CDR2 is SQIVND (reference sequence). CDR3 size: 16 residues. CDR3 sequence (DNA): TGTGCCAGTAGAACCGGACTAGCGGGGCGATACAATGAGCAGTTCTTC. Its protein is CASRTGLAGRYNEQFF.

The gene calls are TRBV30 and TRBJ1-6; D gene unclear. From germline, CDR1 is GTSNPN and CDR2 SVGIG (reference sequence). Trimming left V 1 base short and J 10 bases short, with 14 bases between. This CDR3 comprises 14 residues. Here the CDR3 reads CAWSGLNTGSPLHF. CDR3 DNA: TGTGCCTGGAGTGGACTGAACACTGGGTCACCCCTCCACTTT.

CDR3: CASSTRPPEQFF. The DNA of the CDR3 is TGTGCCAGCAGCACCCGCCCCCCTGAGCAGTTCTTC. The chain carries TRBV5-7 and TRBJ2-1; the D is unclear. TRBV5-7 is an ORF; its function is uncertain. V was clipped by 4 bases and J by 9 bases, with 11 bases between them. The CDR3 is 12 residues long.

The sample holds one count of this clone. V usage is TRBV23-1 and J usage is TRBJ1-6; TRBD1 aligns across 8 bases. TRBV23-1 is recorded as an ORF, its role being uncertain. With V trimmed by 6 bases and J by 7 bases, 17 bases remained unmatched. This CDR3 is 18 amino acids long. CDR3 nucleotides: TGCGCCAGCAGCCCATCGCAAACAGGGGGAGCCTCCAATTCACCCCTCCACTTT. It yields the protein CASSPSQTGGASNSPLHF.

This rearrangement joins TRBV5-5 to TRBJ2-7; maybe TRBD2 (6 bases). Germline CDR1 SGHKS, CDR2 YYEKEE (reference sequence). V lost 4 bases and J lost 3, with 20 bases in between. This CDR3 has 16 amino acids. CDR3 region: CASSRDLTAYRYEQYF. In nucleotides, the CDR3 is TGTGCCAGCAGCCGGGACTTGACAGCGTATCGCTACGAGCAGTACTTC.

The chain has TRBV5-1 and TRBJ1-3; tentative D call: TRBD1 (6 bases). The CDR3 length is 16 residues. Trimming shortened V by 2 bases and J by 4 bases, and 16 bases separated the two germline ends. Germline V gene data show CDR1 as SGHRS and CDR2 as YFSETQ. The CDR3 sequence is CASSFSTGASGNTIYF. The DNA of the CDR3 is TGCGCCAGCAGCTTTTCTACGGGGGCATCCGGAAACACCATATATTTT.